The clone carrying this T cell receptor beta chain was seen ten or more times. Its target is not known. The missing CDR3 end, 3 residues past where the read stops, is filled in from the germline J gene. The source of the sample is a study of T cell clonality in common variable immunodeficiency. Study-wide results and limits: CVID subjects shared fewer TCRbeta clones than healthy controls did.

V was shortened by 6 bases and J by 4 bases, with 12 bases between the two germline ends. The CDR3 is made up of 13 amino acids. From germline, CDR1 is WNHNN and CDR2 SYGVQD (reference sequence). The data were produced by immunoSEQ multiplex PCR, yet TCRdb's version contains in-frame clones alone and is incomplete. The sample counts some 32,000 clones, none seen once; the ten largest own approximately 4%. The material sequenced was peripheral blood mononuclear cells. The gene calls are TRBV10-1 and TRBJ1-1; possibly TRBD1 for D (5 bases). This TCR was recovered from a person between 18 and 75 years old in good health. The CDR3 sequence is CASSQGGVTEAFF. Incomplete CDR3 DNA: TGCGCCAGCAGCCAGGGTGGGGTCACTGAA.